This T cell receptor (beta chain) was obtained from a study of blood T cell repertoires in COVID-19. Looking at the study overall: Specimens from acute and convalescent COVID-19 originated in the United States, Italy and Spain. Sources were T cells, B-cell-depleted T cells, or PBMCs; the material itself was cDNA or gDNA.

With 8 bases clipped from V and 4 bases from J, the junction kept 9 bases outside the gene matches. The germline gives CDR1 LNHDA, CDR2 SQIVND (reference sequence). The CDR3 consists of 14 residues. In the source study's methods: Amplified reference gene primers provided the basis for estimating nucleated cell counts. Method: immunoSEQ multiplex PCR; TCRdb's copy keeps in-frame clones and lacks some. Clone size and V and J calls were adopted from that table, with D and trimming inferred from the DNA. The sample records tens of thousands of clones, 80% being singletons. The specimen sequenced was peripheral blood. This chain uses TRBV19 with TRBJ1-1; the match to TRBD1 covers 8 bases. The source of this sequence is a man aged 65 to 85 with acute or convalescent COVID-19. This CDR3 reads CASGATGASTEAFF. As DNA, the CDR3 is TGTGCCAGTGGAGCGACAGGGGCGAGCACTGAAGCTTTCTTT.